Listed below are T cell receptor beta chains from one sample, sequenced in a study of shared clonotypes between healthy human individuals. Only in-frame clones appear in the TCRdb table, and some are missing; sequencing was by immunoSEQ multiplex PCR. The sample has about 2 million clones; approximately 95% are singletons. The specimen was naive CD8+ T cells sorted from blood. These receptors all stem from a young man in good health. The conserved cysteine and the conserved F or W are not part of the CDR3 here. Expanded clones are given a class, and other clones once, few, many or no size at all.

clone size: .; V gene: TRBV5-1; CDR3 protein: ASRAGNTEAF
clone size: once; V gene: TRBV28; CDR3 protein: ASSFLAGAYEQY
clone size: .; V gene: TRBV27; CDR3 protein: ASSRDGPYNEQF
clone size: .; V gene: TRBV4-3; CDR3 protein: ASSHRRDSYEQY
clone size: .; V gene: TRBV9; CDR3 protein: ASSVGGGDYEQY
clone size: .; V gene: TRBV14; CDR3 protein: ASSPRQSSSYGYT
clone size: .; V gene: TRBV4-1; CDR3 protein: ASSQLQIGYEQY
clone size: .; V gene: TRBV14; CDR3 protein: ASSQPRAEETQY
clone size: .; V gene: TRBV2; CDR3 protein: ASSARLGDSPLH
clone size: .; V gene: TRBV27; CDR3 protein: ASAPRSYNEQF
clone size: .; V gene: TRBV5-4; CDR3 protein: ASSWGTGGLGAF
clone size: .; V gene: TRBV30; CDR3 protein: AWSVAASYEQY
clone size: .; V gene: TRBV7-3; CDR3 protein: ASSSNPIRRGPTDTQY
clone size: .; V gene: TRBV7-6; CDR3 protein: ASSQRTSNTGELF
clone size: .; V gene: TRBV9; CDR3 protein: ASSNRGELNSPLH
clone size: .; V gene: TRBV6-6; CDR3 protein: ASSYWSSGRDGELF
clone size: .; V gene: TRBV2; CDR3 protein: ASSDPLGQGDEQY
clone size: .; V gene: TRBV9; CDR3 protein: ASSDRKDTDTQY
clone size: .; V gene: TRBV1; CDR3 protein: TSSRRSYEQY
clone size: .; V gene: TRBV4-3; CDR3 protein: ASSQHRVSYYEQY
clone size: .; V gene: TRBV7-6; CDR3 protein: ASSLKSNTEAF
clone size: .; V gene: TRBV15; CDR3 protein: ATSGGGGTGYEQY
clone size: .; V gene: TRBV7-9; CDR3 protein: ASSDRGGIIGYT
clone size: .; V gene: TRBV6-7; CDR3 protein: ASSYPHEGISGTEAF
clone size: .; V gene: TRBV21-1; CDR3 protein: ASSTPLRGEQY
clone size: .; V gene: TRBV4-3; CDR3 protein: ASSQGVGSYEQY
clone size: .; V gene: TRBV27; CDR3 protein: ASSLSATPGTEAF
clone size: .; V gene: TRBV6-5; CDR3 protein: ASSYSPINYGYT
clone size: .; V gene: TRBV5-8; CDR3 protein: ASSQGQGTREQY
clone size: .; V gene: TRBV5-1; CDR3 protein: ASSFRDYEQY
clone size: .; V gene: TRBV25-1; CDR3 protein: ASSESGTSMNTEAF
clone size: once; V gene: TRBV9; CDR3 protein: ASSVGSSGTYNEQF
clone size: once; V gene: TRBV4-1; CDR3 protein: ASSHGTPFSYEQY
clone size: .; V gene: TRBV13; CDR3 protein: ASSPEGPYGYT
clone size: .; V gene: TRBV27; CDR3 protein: ASGTGWVTDTEAF
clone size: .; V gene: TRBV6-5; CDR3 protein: ASSYGSNTEAF
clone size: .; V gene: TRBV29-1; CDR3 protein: SVEDLGKNIQY
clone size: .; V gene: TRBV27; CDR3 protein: ASSLSRTGTEAF